This TCR beta chain derives from a study of T cell responses to AZD1222 COVID-19 vaccine (dated by TCRdb to the early 2020s). Looking at the study overall: Because spike-specific TCR depth and breadth did not differ between the two schedules, AZD1222 recipients who got a second dose at roughly 4 weeks were pooled with those who got a second dose at roughly 12 weeks. A total of approximately 240 trial participants underwent TCR sequencing, of whom nearly 210 had received two doses of AZD1222 and approximately 26 had received two doses of the MenACWY control vaccine. Enrollment into the trials was organized by age into subgroups of 18-55, 56-69 and 70-plus years, and those subgroups contained about 160, 30 and 59 TCR-sequenced participants, respectively. The study at large found these results: The whole spike protein was spanned by vaccine-associated CD4 TCRs, and dominant responses were seen in regions 160-218 and 743-854. Spike-specific TCR breadth and depth rose significantly after two AZD1222 doses compared with day 0 and with MenACWY recipients. Conclusions about previously exposed vaccinees are limited because only six or seven AZD1222 recipients were SARS-CoV-2 seropositive at baseline. Reportedly, almost half of the unique spike-specific TCRs recognized epitopes lying outside the regions that are mutated in the B.1.351 and B.1.1.7 variants. Participants were mostly white British, with more females than males. The authors suggested clonal diversity may have been underestimated. Because no day 14 peak-response samples were available, the repertoires could be characterized only after the peak T cell response. In the small 56-69-year group, the increase in depth fell short of significance, most likely because of low power.

Explained via the paper, the time point label denotes: baseline before first vaccination. Samples from vaccinated people were obtained from the UK trials COV001 and COV002, which included a single-blind randomized controlled phase 2/3 trial of AZD1222 (ChAdOx1 nCoV-19) in healthy adults. Trial participant PBMC samples were collected at day 0 and day 28 after the second dose for TCRbeta chain sequencing. V is pruned by 5 bases and J by 3 bases, leaving 11 bases of the junction without a gene match. Based on the germline V gene, the CDR1 and CDR2 sequences are SGHAT and FQNNGV. The CDR3, from cysteine to phenylalanine, totals 16 residues. Solely the CDR3 DNA is kept, with 48 bases framed from the first base. Notes on this clone: No antigen is known for it. No per-base quality is available; no much larger clone lies one base away.

The CDR3 regions of human TCRbeta chains were analyzed by immunosequencing. In the paper's pipeline: Repertoire TCRs were checked for matches against a reference library of SARS-CoV-2-specific TCRs that had been generated using the MIRA antigen-specificity platform. Breadth meant the fraction of unique TCRs that were SARS-CoV-2-associated, whereas depth meant the fraction of total T cells that were SARS-CoV-2-associated. Using the MIRA data, every spike-specific TCR was mapped to the spike region that the TCR reacted to and assigned to either a CD4 or a CD8 class. Log10-transformed breadth and depth values were compared by one-way ANOVA with Sidak's multiple comparisons tests. The table comes from immuneACCESS by way of TCRdb, which keeps in-frame sequences with V and J called. Part of the clones is missing from these tables; in studies checked, under half for an unresolved V gene and the rest for unknown reasons. The DNA gave D and trimming, while V, J and clone size come from that table. For this sample there are around 130,000 clones; about 93% appear just once. The ten biggest clones cover around 7% of the sample.

Here the sequenced sample was peripheral blood, taken on day 0 of AZD1222 vaccination. The V and J genes are TRBV11-2 and TRBJ2-7; TRBD2 matches 9 bases in the middle. This receptor was taken from an adult in good health. CDR3 reads: CASSPTSGLPHYEQYF. The DNA reads TGTGCCAGCAGCCCGACTAGCGGATTGCCTCACTACGAGCAGTACTTC.